The sequence of this T cell receptor (beta chain) was determined in a study of blood T cell repertoires in COVID-19. Participants were placed into cohorts based on the clinical history they reported. Produced via immunoSEQ multiplex PCR; TCRdb's table is partial and in-frame only. The data show 310,000 or so clones, nearly 90% seen once. Trimming took 2 bases from V and 4 from J, leaving 6 bases between them. Germline loops: CDR1 MGHDK, CDR2 SYGVNS. This CDR3 is built from 13 residues. The TCR sequence derives from a woman under 30 with acute COVID-19. Sequenced: PBMCs or T cells enriched from blood (not recorded which). The rearrangement uses TRBV25-1 and TRBJ1-3; no clear D gene. The CDR3 nucleotides are TGTGCCAGCAGTGAACCGGGGGGAAACACCATATATTTT. It codes for CASSEPGGNTIYF.